This TCR beta chain was retrieved from a study of T cells after yellow fever vaccination. This CDR3 has 17 residues. The V and J ends lost 1 base and 4 bases, in that order; junction bases with no gene match: 12. Germline lookup yields CDR1 SGHRS and CDR2 YFSETQ. This clonotype was counted at least ten times. TCRdb fed the 5' RACE reads into MiXCR, producing one record per CDR3 protein. The table lists more than 20,000 distinct CDR3 sequences, 4.5% to 6% of them singletons. Whole-study results and caveats: Repertoires sorted by FACS could include abundant clonotypes that are contaminants from the bulk population.

The chain has TRBV5-1 and TRBJ2-7, with 9 nucleotides matching TRBD2. The material was PBMCs, either bulk or a sorted T-cell subset (CD4+, CD8+, memory, or dextramer-sorted; not recorded which), obtained 15 days after the yellow fever booster vaccination. The TCR originated in a man aged 30-40 years who received the YFV17D yellow fever vaccine. In DNA form, the CDR3 reads TGCGCCAGCAGCTTGTTCCCCGCTAGCGGGAAAACGTACGAGCAGTACTTC. It translates to CASSLFPASGKTYEQYF.